These 28 T cell receptor beta chains share one sample of origin, sequenced in a study of beta chain features in type 1 diabetes. Broader study findings: Within each of all four CD4+ subsets, Type 1 diabetes patients had TCRB CDR3s that were moderately but significantly shorter.

Their specific antigens are unknown. The sequenced template was cDNA made from the entire isolated RNA. Repertoires were generated with immunoSEQ multiplex PCR, while TCRdb's copy carries only in-frame clones and drops some. The profile shows hundreds of thousands of clones, about 14% of them singletons. Specimen: naive CD4+ T cells from blood. These receptors were obtained from a man aged 18 to 29 with type 1 diabetes.

This clone was recorded a few times. The chain employs TRBV10-3 and TRBJ2-2; 7 bases fit TRBD2. Germline CDR1 is ENHRY and CDR2 is SYGVKD. After removal of 10 bases from V and 1 base from J, the junction contained 9 bases not matched to a gene. The CDR3 contains 15 residues. CDR3 protein: CATLGLAENTGELFF. CDR3 bases: TGTGCCACCCTAGGGCTAGCGGAGAACACCGGGGAGCTGTTTTTT.

This clone has a handful of counts. The V and J genes are TRBV27 and TRBJ1-1; 7 bases match TRBD1. This CDR3 region has 13 residues. With 6 bases clipped from V and 6 bases from J, the junction kept 7 bases outside the gene matches. Per germline, CDR1 MNHEY and CDR2 SMNVEV (reference sequence). CDR3 in amino acids: CASSPNRGSEAFF. CDR3 coding DNA: TGTGCCAGCAGCCCAAACAGGGGATCTGAAGCTTTCTTT.

This clone has only a few counts. The rearrangement links TRBV28 to TRBJ2-5, with D perhaps assigned TRBD1 or TRBD2 (5 bases each). Germline CDR1 and CDR2: MDHEN and SYDVKM. The CDR3 is 14 amino acids. V shed 4 bases and J shed 2 bases, with 11 bases lying between them. In DNA, the CDR3 is TGTGCCAGCAGTTCGGGACCGCCGCAAGAGACCCAGTACTTC. Translation: CASSSGPPQETQYF.

The genes are TRBV2 and TRBJ1-5, with TRBD1 matching over 8 bases. The V gene end was trimmed by 5 bases and the J gene end by 5 bases; junction bases not matched to a gene: 2. Looked up from germline, CDR1 is SNHLY and CDR2 is FYNNEI. This CDR3 contains 13 residues. The CDR3 coding sequence is TGTGCCAGCAGTCGACAGGGGTATCAGCCCCAGCATTTT. The encoded protein is CASSRQGYQPQHF.

The chain carries TRBV9 and TRBJ1-6; 11 bases match TRBD1. V lost 4 bases, J lost 3 bases, and 3 bases stayed unmatched. The V gene's germline CDR1 is SGDLS and CDR2 YYNGEE. The CDR3 spans 16 residues. The CDR3 DNA is TGTGCCAGCAGCCTTGGGACAGGGGGCTATAATTCACCCCTCCACTTT. As protein: CASSLGTGGYNSPLHF.

This clone has a handful of counts. V gene TRBV7-2 combines with J gene TRBJ1-1; no reliable D call. This CDR3 contains 14 residues. The V gene's germline CDR1 is SGHTA and CDR2 FQGNSA. Trimming removed 2 bases at V and 4 bases at J, with 11 bases between. The CDR3 here is CASSLRRPGTEAFF. CDR3 coding DNA: TGTGCCAGCAGCTTACGCAGGCCGGGCACTGAAGCTTTCTTT.

This clone was observed a handful of times. The chain uses TRBV2 and TRBJ2-6; D gene uncertain. The germline V gene encodes CDR1 SNHLY and CDR2 FYNNEI. Trimming left V 6 bases short and J 2 bases short, with 11 bases between. The CDR3 consists of 15 residues. CDR3 bases: TGTGCCAGCAGCCTGACCCTGCCTGGGGCCAACGTCCTGACTTTC. It codes for CASSLTLPGANVLTF.

A few counts support this clone. The chain joins TRBV7-2 to TRBJ1-5, with 7 nucleotides matching TRBD1. The ends lost 3 bases at V and 1 base at J; junction bases unmatched: 3. The CDR3 totals 15 residues. In germline, CDR1 is SGHTA, CDR2 FQGNSA. CDR3 region: CASSFVGQSNQPQHF. The CDR3 DNA is TGTGCCAGCAGCTTCGTGGGACAGAGCAATCAGCCCCAGCATTTT.

This clone was detected a few times. The J gene is TRBJ2-2, the V gene TRBV7-9, with 13 bases matching TRBD2. The CDR3 is made up of 18 amino acids. CDR1 is SEHNR and CDR2 is FQNEAQ in the germline V gene (reference sequence). J gave up 1 base and V 4 bases, and 6 bases lay outside the gene matches. CDR3 residues: CASSSRLAGGQNTGELFF. The CDR3 nucleotides are TGTGCCAGCAGCTCCCGACTAGCGGGGGGCCAGAACACCGGGGAGCTGTTTTTT.

The gene calls are TRBV14 and TRBJ2-1; D might be TRBD2 (6 bases). The CDR3 extends over 14 amino acids. Germline loops: CDR1 SGHDN, CDR2 FVKESK. Trimming cost V 0 bases and J 6 bases, with 9 bases left between them. CDR3 in amino acids: CASSQEEGINEQFF. The CDR3 region has the DNA TGTGCCAGCAGCCAAGAGGAGGGGATCAATGAGCAGTTCTTC.

The chain employs TRBV4-1 and TRBJ2-7; the match to TRBD1 covers 8 bases. Germline V gene lookup returns CDR1 MGHRA and CDR2 YSYEKL. The CDR3 covers 15 residues. V shed 0 bases and J 3 bases; nucleotides not matched to a gene: 4. This CDR3 reads CASSQEAGGVYEQYF. CDR3 bases: TGCGCCAGCAGCCAAGAGGCAGGGGGCGTCTACGAGCAGTACTTC.

This clone was counted only a few times. V and J are TRBV2 and TRBJ2-3; 9 positions agree with TRBD2. Trimming took 6 bases from V and 4 from J; bases not matched to a gene: 11. Germline V gives CDR1 SNHLY, CDR2 FYNNEI. CDR3 length: 16 residues. CDR3 sequence reads: CASRTKSRGGPDTQYF. The CDR3 DNA reads TGTGCCAGCAGGACGAAATCGCGGGGGGGCCCAGATACGCAGTATTTT.

V and J are TRBV28 and TRBJ2-5; D could derive from TRBD1 or TRBD2 (5 bases each). The germline V gene has CDR1 MDHEN and CDR2 SYDVKM. This CDR3 comprises 14 residues. Trimming removed 4 bases from V and 5 bases from J, with 14 bases in between. This chain's CDR3 is CASSSSGARETQYF. The CDR3 coding sequence is TGTGCCAGCAGTTCATCCGGGGCAAGGGAGACCCAGTACTTC.

This clone was counted a few times. J is TRBJ2-1 and V is TRBV7-2; TRBD2 aligns across 16 bases. Germline V gene data show CDR1 as SGHTA and CDR2 as FQGNSA. This CDR3 is built from 19 residues. After removal of 5 bases from V and 6 bases from J, the junction contained 13 bases not matched to a gene. The CDR3 DNA follows: TGTGCCAGCAGCGAAAGGGGACTAGCGGGAGGGCCTCAGAGCAATGAGCAGTTCTTC. It yields the protein CASSERGLAGGPQSNEQFF. Using reference TRBV7-2 and TRBJ2-1 for the parts outside the CDR3, the full variable domain is GAGVSQSPSNKVTEKGKDVELRCDPISGHTALYWYRQSLGQGLEFLIYFQGNSAPDKSGLPSDRFSAERTGGSVSTLTIQRTQQEDSAVYLCASSERGLAGGPQSNEQFFGPGTRLTVL.

Only a few counts were recorded for this clone. The chain uses TRBV5-4 and TRBJ1-1, with a weak D call TRBD1 (5 bases). Per the germline V gene, CDR1 is SGHNT and CDR2 is YYREEE (reference sequence). Trimming cost V 1 base and J 1 base, with 11 bases left between them. This CDR3 has 15 amino acids. The CDR3 DNA follows: TGTGCCAGCAGCTTGAGACAGCGACAGAACACTGAAGCTTTCTTT. This translates into CASSLRQRQNTEAFF. The variable domain in full, with the rest retrieved from reference TRBV5-4 and TRBJ1-1, is ETGVTQSPTHLIKTRGQQVTLRCSSQSGHNTVSWYQQALGQGPQFIFQYYREEENGRGNFPPRFSGLQFPNYSSELNVNALELDDSALYLCASSLRQRQNTEAFFGQGTRLTVV.

This chain's CDR3 is CASSSLDRFYEQYF. The DNA for the CDR3 is TGTGCCAGCAGTTCCCTTGACAGATTCTACGAGCAGTACTTC. The rearrangement uses TRBV28 and TRBJ2-7; D possibly corresponds to TRBD1 (5 bases). The CDR3 sequence is 14 residues long. Trimming took 4 bases from V and 3 from J, leaving 13 bases between them. CDR1 and CDR2 (germline): MDHEN, SYDVKM.

In its sample, this clone was seen a few times. The chain employs TRBV7-9 and TRBJ1-2, with D possibly matching TRBD1 (6 bases). The CDR3 totals 13 residues. The V gene's germline CDR1 is SEHNR and CDR2 FQNEAQ (reference sequence). Trimming stripped 2 bases from V and 8 bases from J, with 12 bases between. CDR3 sequence (DNA): TGTGCCAGCAGCTTAATTCAGGGGCCCGGCTACACCTTC. Translating gives CASSLIQGPGYTF.

The rearrangement uses TRBV11-2 and TRBJ2-7; D is ambiguous. The CDR3 is made up of 13 amino acids. V was trimmed by 4 bases and J by 3 bases, leaving 10 bases between them. Germline CDR1 SGHAT, CDR2 FQNNGV. CDR3 nucleotide sequence: TGTGCCAGCAGCTCGCAGGAATTCTACGAGCAGTACTTC. Translated: CASSSQEFYEQYF.

This clone has a handful of counts. The chain employs TRBV4-3 and TRBJ1-4, with a tentative D call TRBD1 (5 bases). This CDR3 contains 17 residues. Germline assignment: CDR1 LGHNA and CDR2 YSLEER. The germline V and J ends were trimmed by 1 base and 0 bases, with 12 bases remaining between them. The CDR3 protein is CASSQGRQPATNEKLFF. CDR3 nucleotides: TGCGCCAGCAGCCAAGGGCGACAGCCAGCAACTAATGAAAAACTGTTTTTT.

A few counts support this clone. The gene calls are TRBV6-6 and TRBJ2-3; unclear D gene. The CDR3 is 15 amino acids. V was pared by 7 bases and J by 2 bases, with 16 bases between. The germline V gene has CDR1 MNHNY and CDR2 SVGAGI (reference sequence). CDR3 protein: CASTKGVGPTDTQYF. CDR3 bases: TGTGCCAGCACCAAGGGCGTAGGGCCCACAGATACGCAGTATTTT.

This clone has only a few counts. The rearrangement links TRBV15 to TRBJ2-7, with TRBD2 matching 11 bases. Trimming removed 8 bases from V and 0 bases from J; junction bases left unmatched: 3. CDR1 and CDR2 from the germline V gene are LNHNV and YYDKDF (reference sequence). This CDR3 is 14 amino acids long. The CDR3 DNA reads as TGTGCCACCCGACTAGCGGGGCTCTCCTACGAGCAGTACTTC. It is translated as CATRLAGLSYEQYF.

This chain connects TRBV4-2 to TRBJ2-7; tentatively, D is TRBD1 (6 bases). Germline CDR1 and CDR2: LGHNA and YNFKEQ. The CDR3 contains 15 residues. V lost 2 bases and J 6 bases, leaving 17 bases between the germline ends. CDR3 sequence reads: CASSQRDTGRGEQYF. CDR3 nucleotides: TGTGCCAGCAGCCAAAGGGATACAGGGCGAGGCGAGCAGTACTTC.

This clone has at least ten counts. The CDR3 is CASSKVERAFF. CDR3 in DNA: TGTGCCAGCAGCAAAGTTGAGAGAGCTTTCTTT. The chain couples TRBV21-1 to TRBJ1-1. TRBV21-1 is marked as a pseudogene. The CDR3 spans 11 residues.

This chain uses TRBV18 with TRBJ2-7; 7 bases fit TRBD1. The trim removed 4 bases at V and 6 bases at J, leaving 12 bases unmatched. Germline V lookup: CDR1 KGHSH, CDR2 LQKENI. The CDR3 length is 15 residues. CDR3 bases: TGTGCCAGCTCACGCCGGGACAGTCGTGTAGGCGAGCAGTACTTC. The encoded protein is CASSRRDSRVGEQYF.

A remark on this clone: Other nucleotide sequences in the sample specify the same CDR3. The chain carries TRBV5-1 and TRBJ2-7; D not resolved. Trimming cost V 0 bases and J 4 bases, with 5 bases left between them. This CDR3 spans 12 amino acids. Germline-derived CDR1 and CDR2 are SGHRS and YFSETQ. Here the CDR3 DNA reads TGCGCCAGCAGCTTGGAGGGATACGAGCAGTACTTC. It encodes CASSLEGYEQYF.

V is TRBV30 and J is TRBJ2-1; D unresolved. The CDR3 sequence is 13 residues long. CDR1 is GTSNPN, CDR2 SVGIG, per germline (reference sequence). Trimming stripped 0 bases from V and 7 bases from J, with 10 bases between. CDR3 nucleotides: TGTGCCTGGAGTGTAGTCTCCGGGAATGAGCAGTTCTTC. The encoded protein is CAWSVVSGNEQFF.

This sequence joins TRBV11-3 and TRBJ2-3; a possible D gene is TRBD2 (6 bases). Trimming cost V 2 bases and J 3 bases, with 9 bases left between them. The germline V gene encodes CDR1 SGHNT and CDR2 YENEEA. CDR3 length equals 14 residues. CDR3 nucleotide sequence: TGTGCCAGCAGCTTACGGGAGCGAACAGATACGCAGTATTTT. Its protein is CASSLRERTDTQYF.

The chain combines TRBV11-1 with TRBJ2-7; 7 nucleotides match TRBD2. The CDR3 is 16 residues long. V shed 2 bases and J 5 bases; nucleotides not matched to a gene: 12. The germline V gene has CDR1 SGHAT and CDR2 FQDESV (reference sequence). CDR3 nucleotides: TGTGCCAGCAGCTTAATCGGGCGGGGGATCCTGAACGAGCAGTACTTC. Translating gives CASSLIGRGILNEQYF.